These 26 T cell receptor beta chains were all obtained from the same sample, sequenced in a study of metastatic and nonmetastatic thyroid tumors. TCRdb re-clonotyped the PCR reads through MiXCR. The data hold about 85,000 clones, with 8% to 9.5% observed a single time. Each patient went into thyroid surgery without having received any treatment. Input material: blood. The receptors come from a female donor with papillary thyroid cancer or a benign thyroid nodule (not recorded which). Some clones in this sample may be carry-over from other donors' samples.

The chain employs TRBV9 and TRBJ2-7, with 7 bases lining up with TRBD1. With V trimmed by 3 bases and J by 3 bases, 6 bases remained unmatched. Germline V CDR1 and CDR2: SGDLS, YYNGEE. The CDR3 consists of 14 residues. CDR3 sequence: CASSGVAGGYEQYF. As DNA, the CDR3 is TGTGCCAGCAGCGGGGTTGCAGGGGGCTACGAGCAGTACTTC.

This clone was recorded at least ten times. This chain uses TRBV20-1 with TRBJ2-7; TRBD1 is a possible D gene (6 bases). The CDR3 totals 15 residues. Trimming cost V 5 bases and J 3 bases, with 20 bases left between them. Germline values: CDR1 DFQATT, CDR2 SNEGSKA (reference sequence). The CDR3 region has the DNA TGCAGTGCTTACCACCCCTGGGCAGGGGACTACGAGCAGTACTTC. Translation gives CSAYHPWAGDYEQYF.

At least ten counts were recorded for this clone. The genes are TRBV19 and TRBJ1-2, with D perhaps matching TRBD1 (6 bases). In germline, CDR1 is LNHDA, CDR2 SQIVND (reference sequence). The CDR3 has 13 amino acids. V lost 4 bases and J lost 6, with 12 bases in between. The DNA for the CDR3 is TGTGCCAGTAGTAGGACAGAATTTAATGGCTACACCTTC. It yields the protein CASSRTEFNGYTF.

This clone was detected ten times or more. The genes are TRBV2 and TRBJ2-7; 9 bases fit TRBD2. Per the germline V gene, CDR1 is SNHLY and CDR2 is FYNNEI. V was pared by 6 bases and J by 4 bases, with 4 bases of the junction left unmatched. The CDR3 contains 13 residues. DNA of the CDR3: TGTGCCAGCAGGCCTAGCGGGGCGTACGAGCAGTACTTC. It codes for CASRPSGAYEQYF.

This clone was recorded many times. The chain links TRBV6-1 to TRBJ1-5; no definite D call. The CDR3 runs to 15 residues. Deletions cut 4 bases from V and 2 bases from J, with 12 bases between. CDR1 and CDR2 (germline): MNHNS, SASEGT. The DNA for the CDR3 is TGTGCCAGCAGTGTAGGAGGTTTTGGCAATCAGCCCCAGCATTTT. As protein: CASSVGGFGNQPQHF.

This clone occurred many times. The chain carries TRBV10-3 and TRBJ2-7, with 11 bases aligning to TRBD2. Germline V gene lookup returns CDR1 ENHRY and CDR2 SYGVKD. The ends lost 2 bases at V and 6 bases at J; junction bases unmatched: 12. This CDR3 is 17 amino acids long. The CDR3 here is CAISEGSGGAGGGEQYF. The CDR3 nucleotides read TGTGCCATCAGTGAGGGTAGCGGGGGGGCCGGAGGAGGCGAGCAGTACTTC.

For the CDR3, the DNA is TGTGCCAGCAGCTTATGGGGGAACACCGGGGAGCTGTTTTTT. Its translation is CASSLWGNTGELFF. The rearrangement joins TRBV5-5 to TRBJ2-2, with D unclear. The CDR3 spans 14 residues. Germline loops: CDR1 SGHKS, CDR2 YYEKEE (reference sequence). Trimming shortened V by 2 bases and J by 1 base, and 6 bases separated the two germline ends.

This chain joins TRBV19 and TRBJ2-1; D is tentatively TRBD1 or TRBD2 (6 bases each). V was pared by 5 bases and J by 5 bases, with 16 bases between. Germline values: CDR1 LNHDA, CDR2 SQIVND (reference sequence). The CDR3 sequence is 15 residues long. The CDR3 here is CASSPTGAANNEQFF. The CDR3 DNA is TGTGCCAGTAGTCCCACGGGGGCGGCAAACAATGAGCAGTTCTTC.

There are a few counts of this clone. The rearrangement links TRBV30 to TRBJ2-7; D may be TRBD1 (5 bases). Germline loops: CDR1 GTSNPN, CDR2 SVGIG (reference sequence). V dropped 4 bases and J dropped 1 base, with 11 bases sitting between them. This CDR3 contains 13 residues. CDR3 loop: CAWTSGLSYEQYF. The CDR3 DNA is TGTGCCTGGACGTCAGGGCTGTCCTACGAGCAGTACTTC.

This clone showed up just a few times. The chain employs TRBV12-3 or TRBV12-4 and TRBJ1-1; the D is unclear. The CDR3 runs to 13 residues. V dropped 6 bases and J dropped 2 bases, with 10 bases sitting between them. The CDR3 DNA is TGTGCCAGCAGCCGAGGATCTAACACTGAAGCTTTCTTT. Translated: CASSRGSNTEAFF.

Ten or more counts support this clone. The chain recombines TRBV20-1 with TRBJ1-6, with D possibly being TRBD1 (5 bases). The germline gives CDR1 DFQATT, CDR2 SNEGSKA (reference sequence). The CDR3 loop spans 15 amino acids. V was pared by 4 bases and J by 10 bases, with 20 bases between. The CDR3 coding sequence is TGCAGTGCTAACCGGGACGGTGGGGCCACCTCACCCCTCCACTTT. It encodes CSANRDGGATSPLHF.

This clone was found many times. The chain links TRBV30 to TRBJ2-3, with D unresolved. V was trimmed by 5 bases and J by 8 bases, leaving 8 bases between them. Germline CDR1 and CDR2: GTSNPN and SVGIG (reference sequence). The CDR3 has 10 residues. CDR3 nucleotide sequence: TGTGCCTGGGGCCAAGCTACGCAGTATTTT. It yields the protein CAWGQATQYF.

Ten or more counts support this clone. The V call is TRBV7-3, the J call TRBJ2-7; 8 positions match TRBD2. Per germline, CDR1 SGHTA and CDR2 FQGTGA. This CDR3 region has 14 residues. V shed 1 base and J 5 bases; nucleotides not matched to a gene: 4. Here the CDR3 reads CASSLIGSGDEQYF. The CDR3 DNA follows: TGTGCCAGCAGCTTAATCGGTAGCGGGGACGAGCAGTACTTC.

Concerning this clone itself: Possible read error: a much larger clone is one base away. This sample includes further DNA sequences coding for the same CDR3. The V and J genes are TRBV10-3 and TRBJ2-7, with D maybe TRBD2 (5 bases). This CDR3 spans 14 amino acids. The V gene's germline CDR1 is ENHRY and CDR2 SYGVKD. Written as DNA, the CDR3 is TGCGCCATCAGTGAGTCACGGGGTAGCTACGAGCAGTACTTC. Its translation: CAISESRGSYEQYF.

The chain is built from TRBV10-3 and TRBJ2-7, with 7 positions matching TRBD1. V was clipped by 3 bases and J by 0 bases; unmatched bases: 8. CDR3 length: 16 residues. From germline, CDR1 is ENHRY and CDR2 SYGVKD. CDR3 bases: TGTGCCATCAGTGACCTTAGACAGGGAAGCTCCTACGAGCAGTACTTC. Its protein is CAISDLRQGSSYEQYF.

This clone was found a few times. This clone may be a read error of a much larger clone one base away. The chain carries TRBV9 and TRBJ2-5, with 12 bases that match TRBD2. This CDR3 contains 14 residues. Germline loops: CDR1 SGDLS, CDR2 YYNGEE. Here the CDR3 reads CASGVGTSGETQYF. CDR3 coding DNA: TGTGCCAGCGGCGTAGGGACTAGCGGGGAGACCCAGTACTTC. Supplemented by reference TRBV9 and TRBJ2-5, the full variable domain reads DSGVTQTPKHLITATGQRVTLRCSPRSGDLSVYWYQQSLDQGLQFLIQYYNGEERAKGNILERFSAQQFPDLHSELNLSSLELGDSALYFCASGVGTSGETQYFGPGTRLLVL.

This clone was observed many times. The rearrangement joins TRBV6-7 to TRBJ2-7, with D uncertain. TRBV6-7 is placed among ORFs of uncertain function. This CDR3 is 15 amino acids long. The ends were cut back, 4 bases at V and 2 bases at J, with 15 bases in the middle. CDR3 amino acids: CASSSSLEQTYEQYF. CDR3 coding DNA: TGTGCCAGCAGTTCTTCCCTGGAACAGACCTACGAGCAGTACTTC.

Note on this clone: This may stem from a read error, because a much larger clone lies one nucleotide away. Other DNA sequences in this specimen translate into the identical CDR3. The rearrangement links TRBV9 to TRBJ1-6; no definite D call. Per germline, CDR1 SGDLS and CDR2 YYNGEE. The CDR3 is made up of 14 amino acids. CDR3 nucleotides: TGTGCCAGCAGCCCCCTGGGAGGTAATTCACCCCTCCACTTC. Translating gives CASSPLGGNSPLHF.

There are a few counts of this clone. This may stem from a read error, because a much larger clone lies one nucleotide away. Different DNA sequences within this sample yield the same CDR3. The chain employs TRBV15 and TRBJ2-5; D not resolved. The length of the CDR3 is 12 residues. Germline V gives CDR1 LNHNV, CDR2 YYDKDF (reference sequence). Trimming removed 0 bases at V and 4 bases at J, with 3 bases between. The CDR3 DNA reads TGTGCCACCAGCAGAGACAGAGAGACCCAGTACTTC. Its translation is CATSRDRETQYF.

This clone was seen many times. This chain links TRBV6-1 with TRBJ1-6; TRBD1 matches at 8 bases. V was pared by 2 bases and J by 7 bases, with 7 bases of the junction left unmatched. This CDR3 is 16 amino acids long. CDR1 and CDR2 (germline): MNHNS, SASEGT. This CDR3 reads CASSESLGTGNSPLHF. The CDR3 DNA follows: TGTGCCAGCAGTGAATCCCTGGGGACAGGAAATTCACCCCTCCACTTT.

This clone was seen a few times. The rearrangement uses TRBV6-1 and TRBJ1-1; no reliable D call. The CDR3 extends over 12 amino acids. Trimming took off 6 bases at V and 3 bases at J, with 8 bases between the two ends. The germline CDR1 and CDR2 sequences are MNHNS and SASEGT. The CDR3 here is CASRFQDTEAFF. The CDR3 DNA sequence: TGTGCCAGCAGATTCCAGGACACTGAAGCTTTCTTT.

This rearrangement joins TRBV12-3 or TRBV12-4 to TRBJ2-1; 8 bases are a match to TRBD2. The CDR3 covers 16 residues. With 6 bases clipped from V and 1 base from J, the junction kept 8 bases outside the gene matches. Here the CDR3 DNA reads TGTGCCAGCAGCACTTATAGCGGGAAATCCTACAATGAGCAGTTCTTC. Translated: CASSTYSGKSYNEQFF.

The J gene is TRBJ2-2, the V gene TRBV30; 8 bases are shared with TRBD2. Germline V CDR1 and CDR2: GTSNPN, SVGIG (reference sequence). After removal of 7 bases from V and 4 bases from J, the junction contained 5 bases not matched to a gene. The CDR3 contains 13 residues. The CDR3 loop is CALVREGTGELFF. The DNA of the CDR3 is TGTGCCTTAGTCCGGGAGGGCACCGGGGAGCTGTTTTTT.

At least ten counts were recorded for this clone. The rearrangement links TRBV6-5 to TRBJ1-6, with 7 bases that match TRBD1. V was pared by 2 bases and J by 5 bases, with 6 bases of the junction left unmatched. The CDR3 is 16 residues long. Germline V gene lookup returns CDR1 MNHEY and CDR2 SVGAGI. CDR3: CASSYRGTADNSPLHF. The CDR3 nucleotides read TGTGCCAGCAGTTACCGGGGGACAGCCGATAATTCACCCCTCCACTTT.

This clone was counted at least ten times. V usage is TRBV5-1 and J usage is TRBJ2-5, with TRBD1 matching 7 bases. Trimming took 5 bases from V and 1 from J; bases not matched to a gene: 5. Germline CDR1 reads SGHRS; CDR2 reads YFSETQ. CDR3 length: 14 residues. DNA for the CDR3: TGCGCCAGCAGGCCAGGACAGGTCCAAGAGACCCAGTACTTC. Protein sequence: CASRPGQVQETQYF.

This clone was recorded many times. This sequence joins TRBV9 and TRBJ2-7; 10 positions match TRBD1. The CDR3 covers 15 residues. The germline CDR1 and CDR2 sequences are SGDLS and YYNGEE. V shed 4 bases, J shed 1 base, and the junction held 5 bases outside the gene matches. The CDR3 coding sequence is TGTGCCAGCAGCTTGACAGGGGGCGCGTCCTACGAGCAGTACTTC. Translation gives CASSLTGGASYEQYF.